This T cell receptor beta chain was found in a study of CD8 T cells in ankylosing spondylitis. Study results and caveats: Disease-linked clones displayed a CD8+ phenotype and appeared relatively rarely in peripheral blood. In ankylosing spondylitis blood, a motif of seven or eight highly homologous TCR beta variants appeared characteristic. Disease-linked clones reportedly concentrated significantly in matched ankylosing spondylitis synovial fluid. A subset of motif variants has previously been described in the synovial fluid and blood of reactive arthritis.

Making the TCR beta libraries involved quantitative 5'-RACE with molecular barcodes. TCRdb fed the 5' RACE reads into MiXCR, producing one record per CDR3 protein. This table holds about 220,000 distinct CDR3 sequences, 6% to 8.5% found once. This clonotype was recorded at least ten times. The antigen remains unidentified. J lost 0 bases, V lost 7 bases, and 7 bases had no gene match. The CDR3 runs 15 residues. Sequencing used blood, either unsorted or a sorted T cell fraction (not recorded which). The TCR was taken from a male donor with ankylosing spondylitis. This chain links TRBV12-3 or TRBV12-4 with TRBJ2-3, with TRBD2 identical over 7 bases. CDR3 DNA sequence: TGTGCCAGCACCCCACTAGCGATCAGCACAGATACGCAGTATTTT. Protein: CASTPLAISTDTQYF.